The sequence of this T cell receptor beta chain was determined in a study of T cell responses to AZD1222 COVID-19 vaccine. Only in-frame clones appear in the TCRdb table, and some are missing; sequencing was by immunoSEQ multiplex PCR. This table holds over 150,000 clones, 75% to 95% found once. General study points: A rise in Spike-specific TCR breadth and depth followed two AZD1222 doses. Most donors were white British and more were female, and clonal diversity was possibly underestimated.

Remarks on this clone: Antigen unknown.

CDR3 length: 13 amino acids. From germline, CDR1 is LNHDA and CDR2 SQIVND (reference sequence). J gave up 12 bases and V 7 bases, and 14 bases lay outside the gene matches. Sequenced here: peripheral blood, sampled on day 0 of AZD1222 vaccination. The clonotype originates from an adult in good health. The rearrangement links TRBV19 to TRBJ2-7; 8 bases match TRBD2. CDR3 nucleotide sequence: TGTGCCAGTATGGGGCCCGGGGGGGAGGTACGGTACTTC. It specifies CASMGPGGEVRYF.